These 15 T cell receptor beta chains were sequenced from one sample in a study of cytomegalovirus exposure and HLA in healthy donors. In the PCR, 60 Vbeta and 13 Jbeta primers were used. Produced via immunoSEQ multiplex PCR; TCRdb's table is partial and in-frame only. The sample includes around 200,000 clones, roughly four fifths of them seen just once. Sequencing used PBMCs. These receptors were obtained from a girl under 18 in good health and CMV-seronegative.

The V call is TRBV28, the J call TRBJ2-4; D is unresolved. The CDR3 is made up of 16 amino acids. The ends were cut back, 2 bases at V and 0 bases at J, with 11 bases in the middle. Germline V gene lookup returns CDR1 MDHEN and CDR2 SYDVKM. CDR3 sequence: CASSLNAFRAKNIQYF. The CDR3 DNA reads as TGTGCCAGCAGTTTAAACGCATTTAGAGCCAAAAACATTCAGTACTTC.

The genes are TRBV29-1 and TRBJ2-1; 10 bases agree with TRBD2. This CDR3 spans 11 amino acids. After removal of 6 bases from V and 7 bases from J, the junction contained 0 bases not matched to a gene. The germline gives CDR1 SQVTM, CDR2 ANQGSEA. Here the CDR3 reads CSVTSGNEQFF. DNA of the CDR3: TGCAGCGTGACTAGCGGGAATGAGCAGTTCTTC.

The V and J genes are TRBV7-6 and TRBJ2-1; TRBD1 aligns across 8 bases. The CDR3 runs to 15 residues. J was trimmed by 3 bases and V by 1 base; bases with no gene match: 2. Germline V gives CDR1 SGHVS, CDR2 FNYEAQ. CDR3 nucleotide sequence: TGTGCCAGCAGCTTAGTCGGGACAGGCTACAATGAGCAGTTCTTC. Protein: CASSLVGTGYNEQFF. Full variable domain (missing parts from reference TRBV7-6 and TRBJ2-1): GAGVSQSPRYKVTKRGQDVALRCDPISGHVSLYWYRQALGQGPEFLTYFNYEAQQDKSGLPNDRFSAERPEGSISTLTIQRTEQRDSAMYRCASSLVGTGYNEQFFGPGTRLTVL.

V gene TRBV6-1 combines with J gene TRBJ1-6, with D tentatively TRBD1 (5 bases). Germline lookup yields CDR1 MNHNS and CDR2 SASEGT. Trimming stripped 9 bases from V and 3 bases from J, with 12 bases between. The CDR3 totals 14 residues. This chain's CDR3 is CASRGGVYNSPLHF. For the CDR3, the DNA is TGTGCCAGTAGGGGCGGAGTCTATAATTCACCCCTCCACTTT.

V is TRBV28 and J is TRBJ1-1; no definite D call. Trimming left V 1 base short and J 0 bases short, with 18 bases between. The CDR3 contains 18 residues. The germline V gene encodes CDR1 MDHEN and CDR2 SYDVKM. The chain's CDR3 is CASSLSMPSLDMNTEAFF. The CDR3 DNA sequence: TGTGCCAGCAGTTTATCCATGCCCTCCCTCGACATGAACACTGAAGCTTTCTTT.

The V and J genes are TRBV4-3 and TRBJ1-2, with TRBD1 identical over 7 bases. Germline V gene lookup returns CDR1 LGHNA and CDR2 YSLEER. After removal of 3 bases from V and 0 bases from J, the junction contained 1 base not matched to a gene. There are 14 residues in the CDR3. CDR3 DNA: TGCGCCAGCAGCCAGGGACAGACTAACTATGGCTACACCTTC. Translating gives CASSQGQTNYGYTF.

The chain recombines TRBV7-2 with TRBJ2-7; unclear D gene. The CDR3 runs to 15 residues. The ends were cut back, 3 bases at V and 0 bases at J, with 12 bases in the middle. Germline assignment: CDR1 SGHTA and CDR2 FQGNSA. The CDR3 DNA follows: TGTGCCAGCAGCTTTAAGAACCAGTACTCCTACGAGCAGTACTTC. It yields the protein CASSFKNQYSYEQYF.

The chain carries TRBV28 and TRBJ1-1, with D perhaps TRBD1 (6 bases). Trimming took 1 base from V and 3 from J, leaving 9 bases between them. Per germline, CDR1 MDHEN and CDR2 SYDVKM. The CDR3 is made up of 14 amino acids. CDR3 region: CASSLFGGHTEAFF. The CDR3 DNA sequence: TGTGCCAGCAGTTTATTTGGGGGCCACACTGAAGCTTTCTTT.

This clone was counted only a few times. The CDR3, as DNA: TGTGCCAGCAGTCCTACAGGGCGGACGGCTTTCTTT. Protein sequence: CASSPTGRTAFF. The chain has TRBV28 and TRBJ1-1, with D possibly TRBD1 on 6 matching bases. Germline loops: CDR1 MDHEN, CDR2 SYDVKM. Trimming removed 5 bases at V and 11 bases at J, with 15 bases between. The CDR3 extends over 12 amino acids. Based on the CDR3 plus reference TRBV28 and TRBJ1-1, the full variable domain is DVKVTQSSRYLVKRTGEKVFLECVQDMDHENMFWYRQDPGLGLRLIYFSYDVKMKEKGDIPEGYSVSREKKERFSLILESASTNQTSMYLCASSPTGRTAFFGQGTRLTVV.

Concerning this clone itself: In the same sample, other DNA sequences code for this CDR3. The chain has TRBV28 and TRBJ1-2; D perhaps matches TRBD1 (6 bases). Looked up from germline, CDR1 is MDHEN and CDR2 is SYDVKM. The CDR3 contains 12 residues. V dropped 6 bases and J dropped 2 bases, with 7 bases sitting between them. CDR3 nucleotides: TGTGCCAGCAGGCAGGGGAACTATGGCTACACCTTC. Translating it yields CASRQGNYGYTF.

This clone was observed a few times. V usage is TRBV6-5 and J usage is TRBJ1-1; possibly TRBD1 for D (6 bases). The CDR3 extends over 12 amino acids. Trimming stripped 0 bases from V and 11 bases from J, with 10 bases between. CDR1 and CDR2 from the germline V gene are MNHEY and SVGAGI. The DNA for the CDR3 is TGTGCCAGCAGTTACTCGAACAGGGACGCTTTCTTT. It is translated as CASSYSNRDAFF.

The chain combines TRBV9 with TRBJ2-1; no definite D call. In germline, CDR1 is SGDLS, CDR2 YYNGEE. V lost 3 bases, J lost 8 bases, and 12 bases lay in between. The CDR3 runs to 13 residues. CDR3 in DNA: TGTGCCAGCAGCGGTTACAGTAACGATGAGCAGTTCTTC. Translating gives CASSGYSNDEQFF.

This clone was counted a few times. CDR3 sequence (DNA): TGTGCCAGCAGCATACAGAATGAGCAGTTCTTC. The encoded protein is CASSIQNEQFF. This chain joins TRBV13 and TRBJ2-1, with D unresolved. V lost 5 bases to trimming and J lost 7 bases, with 6 bases between them. The CDR3 loop spans 11 amino acids. CDR1 is PRHDT and CDR2 is FYEKMQ in the germline V gene (reference sequence).

This chain uses TRBV7-2 with TRBJ2-3, with D possibly matching TRBD1 (5 bases). The germline V gene has CDR1 SGHTA and CDR2 FQGNSA. This CDR3 spans 14 amino acids. V shed 5 bases and J shed 5 bases, with 14 bases lying between them. In DNA form, the CDR3 reads TGTGCCAGCAGCCCGTGGGGAAGGGGAGATACGCAGTATTTT. Its protein is CASSPWGRGDTQYF.

The V call is TRBV28, the J call TRBJ2-5; a weak D match, TRBD1 (6 bases). Germline V gene lookup returns CDR1 MDHEN and CDR2 SYDVKM. The length of the CDR3 is 15 residues. Trimming shortened V by 4 bases and J by 7 bases, and 19 bases separated the two germline ends. The CDR3 sequence: CASSSTQGAAGTQYF. In DNA form, the CDR3 reads TGTGCCAGCAGTTCGACACAGGGTGCGGCGGGGACCCAGTACTTC.